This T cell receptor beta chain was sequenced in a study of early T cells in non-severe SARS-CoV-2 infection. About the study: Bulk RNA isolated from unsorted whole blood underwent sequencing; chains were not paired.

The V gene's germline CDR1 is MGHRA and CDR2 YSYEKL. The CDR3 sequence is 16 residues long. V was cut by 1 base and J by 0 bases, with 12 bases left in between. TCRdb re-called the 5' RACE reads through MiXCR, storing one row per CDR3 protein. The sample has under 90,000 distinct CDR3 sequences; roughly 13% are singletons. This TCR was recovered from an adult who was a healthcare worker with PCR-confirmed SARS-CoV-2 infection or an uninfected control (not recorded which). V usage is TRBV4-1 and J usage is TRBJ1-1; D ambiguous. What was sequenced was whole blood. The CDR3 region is CASSQGTITLNTEAFF. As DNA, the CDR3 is TGCGCCAGCAGCCAAGGGACCATAACCCTGAACACTGAAGCTTTCTTT.